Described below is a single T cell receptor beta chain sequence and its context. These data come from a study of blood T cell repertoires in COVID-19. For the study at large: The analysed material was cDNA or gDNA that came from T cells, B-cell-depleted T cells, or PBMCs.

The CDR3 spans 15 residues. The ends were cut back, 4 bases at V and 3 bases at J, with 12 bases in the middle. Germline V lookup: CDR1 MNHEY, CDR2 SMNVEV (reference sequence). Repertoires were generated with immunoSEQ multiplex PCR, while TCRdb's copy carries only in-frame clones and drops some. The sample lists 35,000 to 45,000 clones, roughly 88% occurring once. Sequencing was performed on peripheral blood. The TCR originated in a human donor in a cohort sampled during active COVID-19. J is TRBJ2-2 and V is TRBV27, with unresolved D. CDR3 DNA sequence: TGTGCCAGCAGTTCCCCCTTAGCAGACACCGGGGAGCTGTTTTTT. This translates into CASSSPLADTGELFF.